This note documents a single T cell receptor beta chain sequence. This CDR3 has 15 amino acids. The germline V and J ends were trimmed by 0 bases and 4 bases, with 12 bases remaining between them. From germline, CDR1 is GTSNPN and CDR2 SVGIG (reference sequence). This entry comes from a study of T cell responses to AZD1222 COVID-19 vaccine. Repertoires were generated with immunoSEQ multiplex PCR, while TCRdb's copy carries only in-frame clones and drops some. Of about 140,000 clones in the sample, more than 85% are singletons; the top ten hold around 3.5%. The receptor's source is an adult who received the AZD1222 COVID-19 vaccine. The rearrangement links TRBV30 to TRBJ2-2, with D tentatively TRBD2 (5 bases). Sequenced material: peripheral blood, taken 28 days after the second AZD1222 dose. The CDR3 sequence: CAWSVEAVGTGELFF. As DNA, the CDR3 is TGTGCCTGGAGTGTTGAAGCGGTGGGCACCGGGGAGCTGTTTTTT.